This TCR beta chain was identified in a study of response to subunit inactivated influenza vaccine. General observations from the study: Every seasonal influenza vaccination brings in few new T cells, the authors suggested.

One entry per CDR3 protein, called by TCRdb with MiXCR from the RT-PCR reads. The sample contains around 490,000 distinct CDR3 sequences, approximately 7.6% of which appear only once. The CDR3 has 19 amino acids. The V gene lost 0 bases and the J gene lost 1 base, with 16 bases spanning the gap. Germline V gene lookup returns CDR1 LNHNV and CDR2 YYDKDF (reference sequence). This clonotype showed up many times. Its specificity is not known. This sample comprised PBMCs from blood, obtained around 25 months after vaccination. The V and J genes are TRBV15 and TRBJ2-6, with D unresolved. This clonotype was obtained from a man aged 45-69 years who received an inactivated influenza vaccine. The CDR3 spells CATSRDGEVVLSGANVLTF. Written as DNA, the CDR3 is TGTGCCACCAGCAGAGATGGCGAAGTAGTTTTATCTGGGGCCAACGTCCTGACTTTC.